This TCR beta chain was recovered during a study of blood T cells in healthy people across ages. About the research overall: About one barcoded TCR beta cDNA was captured per two T cells.

Together with a sample-barcoded 5' primer, a J-beta primer mix was included in a second PCR lasting about 7 to 12 cycles. Through a template-switch adaptor with 12 random nucleotides, each cDNA molecule received a tag. TCRdb called the 5' RACE reads again in MiXCR, with one record for every CDR3 protein. The sample consists of about 1.4 million distinct CDR3 sequences, 59% of them appearing once. Whole-study results and caveats: There were more naive CD4+ cells and higher diversity in long-lived donors than in aged donors.

The ends were cut back, 7 bases at V and 10 bases at J, with 14 bases in the middle. The CDR3 has 12 residues. The germline CDR1 and CDR2 sequences are MNHEY and SMNVEV (reference sequence). Regarding this clonotype: Its cognate antigen is unknown.

The sequence was obtained from a man aged 18 to 30 in good health. The sample comprised blood. The chain uses TRBV27 and TRBJ2-1; TRBD1 or TRBD2 may be the D gene (6 bases each). Here the CDR3 DNA reads TGTGCCAGCACTGTGGGGGGCAAGGAGCAGTTCTTC. Amino acids: CASTVGGKEQFF.